These 29 T cell receptor beta chains were all obtained from the same sample, sequenced in a study of Graves' ophthalmopathy and Graves' hyperthyroidism. TCR beta CDR3 regions were amplified from RNA transcripts. HTBI primers served in a first-round RT-PCR, which a second-round multiplex PCR followed. TCRdb reanalysed the multiplex PCR reads using MiXCR and keeps one entry per CDR3 protein. The data hold roughly 480,000 distinct CDR3 sequences, with under 15% observed a single time. Input material: blood. These receptor sequences come from a woman in her thirties with Graves' ophthalmopathy.

The J gene is TRBJ2-7, the V gene TRBV4-3; 9 bases match TRBD1. J gave up 4 bases and V 0 bases, and 4 bases lay outside the gene matches. Germline CDR1 is LGHNA and CDR2 is YSLEER. This CDR3 has 15 residues. The CDR3 nucleotides are TGCGCCAGCAGCCAAGATTGGACAGGGGTTTACGAGCAGTACTTC. It encodes CASSQDWTGVYEQYF.

The CDR3: CASSPGQGLNSPLHF. Written as DNA, the CDR3 is TGTGCCAGCTCACCGGGCCAGGGGTTAAATTCACCCCTCCACTTT. This chain connects TRBV18 to TRBJ1-6; D is perhaps TRBD1 (6 bases). V lost 3 bases and J lost 7, with 13 bases in between. The CDR3 has 15 amino acids. Germline loops: CDR1 KGHSH, CDR2 LQKENI.

Note on this clonotype: One junction end disagrees with the germline gene, perhaps due to a read error. This chain links TRBV5-1 with TRBJ1-6; D possibly corresponds to TRBD1 (5 bases). Looked up from germline, CDR1 is SGHRS and CDR2 is YFSETQ. There are 16 residues in the CDR3. The CDR3 DNA sequence: TGCGCCAGCAGCGGGGACGTAAGCTCCTATAATTCACACCTCCACTTT. This translates into CASSGDVSSYNSHLHF.

The sample holds many counts of this clonotype. The chain recombines TRBV27 with TRBJ1-5; D is undetermined. The CDR3 extends over 15 amino acids. From germline, CDR1 is MNHEY and CDR2 SMNVEV (reference sequence). Between the trimmed V and J ends, which lost 1 base and 6 bases, there was a span of 13 bases. The CDR3 region is CASSLYLGQGQPQHF. CDR3 bases: TGTGCCAGCAGTTTATATCTGGGCCAAGGTCAGCCCCAGCATTTT.

The V and J genes are TRBV13 and TRBJ2-5; D unresolved. This CDR3 region has 14 residues. The ends were cut back, 3 bases at V and 1 base at J, with 9 bases in the middle. Germline V lookup: CDR1 PRHDT, CDR2 FYEKMQ (reference sequence). CDR3 residues: CASSFGNLQETQYF. Here the CDR3 DNA reads TGTGCCAGCAGCTTCGGAAACCTCCAAGAGACCCAGTACTTC.

This clonotype was detected many times. The CDR3 DNA reads as TGTGCCAGTAGTACTGGAAGACATAGCTCCTACGAGCAGTACTTC. This gives the protein CASSTGRHSSYEQYF. The J gene is TRBJ2-7, the V gene TRBV19; D call uncertain. CDR1 is LNHDA and CDR2 is SQIVND in the germline V gene (reference sequence). Trimming took 4 bases from V and 0 from J, leaving 13 bases between them. This CDR3 contains 15 residues. The full variable domain, with the rest looked up from reference TRBV19 and TRBJ2-7, is DGGITQSPKYLFRKEGQNVTLSCEQNLNHDAMYWYRQDPGQGLRLIYYSQIVNDFQKGDIAEGYSVSREKKESFPLTVTSAQKNPTAFYLCASSTGRHSSYEQYFGPGTRLTVT.

This clonotype was recorded many times. This rearrangement joins TRBV9 to TRBJ2-5, with 8 nucleotides matching TRBD2. This CDR3 contains 14 residues. The J segment lost 5 bases and the V segment lost 0 bases, leaving 3 bases of the junction unmatched. Germline V gene lookup returns CDR1 SGDLS and CDR2 YYNGEE. DNA of the CDR3: TGTGCCAGCAGCGTAGGCCCGGGGGGGGAGACCCAGTACTTC. This gives the protein CASSVGPGGETQYF.

This clonotype was counted at least ten times. V gene TRBV6-2 or TRBV6-3 combines with J gene TRBJ1-5; D unresolved. The CDR3 length is 14 residues. Deletions cut 6 bases from V and 3 bases from J, with 12 bases between. Germline CDR1 reads MNHEY; CDR2 reads SVGEGT. CDR3 nucleotide sequence: TGTGCCAGCAGAGAGGGAACGACCAATCAGCCCCAGCATTTT. The encoded protein is CASREGTTNQPQHF.

This clonotype was observed at least ten times. One end of the junction is discordant with germline, which a read error may explain. The chain carries TRBV20-1 and TRBJ2-7, with 8 bases that match TRBD2. Germline V gene lookup returns CDR1 DFQATT and CDR2 SNEGSKA (reference sequence). The CDR3 extends over 11 amino acids. The CDR3 sequence: CSPSSGTGQYF. The CDR3, as DNA: TGCAGTCCTAGTAGCGGGACGGGGCAGTACTTC.

There are many counts of this clonotype. The chain uses TRBV13 and TRBJ2-2, with 8 bases identical to TRBD2. The germline gives CDR1 PRHDT, CDR2 FYEKMQ (reference sequence). The CDR3 is 16 residues long. Unmatched junction bases numbered 12, after V lost 8 bases and J lost 4 bases. The CDR3 is CASERAGVGLTGELFF. In DNA, the CDR3 is TGTGCCAGCGAGAGAGCGGGAGTGGGTCTCACCGGGGAGCTGTTTTTT.

This clonotype was observed at least ten times. The rearrangement joins TRBV6-1 to TRBJ2-7; 8 bases align to TRBD2. V lost 6 bases to trimming and J lost 0 bases; unmatched junction nucleotides: 7. The CDR3 has 15 residues. Germline assignment: CDR1 MNHNS and CDR2 SASEGT. CDR3 nucleotides: TGTGCCAGCAGCGAGGGACTAGGCCTCTCCTACGAGCAGTACTTC. This codes for CASSEGLGLSYEQYF.

This clonotype came up many times. The genes are TRBV6-5 and TRBJ2-7, with D perhaps TRBD1 (6 bases). CDR3 length: 13 residues. Germline V lookup: CDR1 MNHEY, CDR2 SVGAGI. V gave up 5 bases and J gave up 4 bases, with 12 bases separating them. The CDR3 DNA follows: TGTGCCAGCAGTCGACAGGAGAGTTACGAGCAGTACTTC. Its protein product is CASSRQESYEQYF.

This clonotype came up a few times. The chain links TRBV30 to TRBJ1-2; tentatively, D is TRBD1 (6 bases). The CDR3 length is 12 residues. CDR1 is GTSNPN and CDR2 is SVGIG in the germline V gene (reference sequence). Trimming removed 0 bases at V and 11 bases at J, with 13 bases between. The CDR3 loop is CAWSVPGGPYTF. The CDR3 DNA is TGTGCCTGGAGTGTCCCGGGGGGGCCTTACACCTTC.

This clonotype was counted at least ten times. V is TRBV28 and J is TRBJ2-7; a weak D match, TRBD2 (5 bases). The germline V and J ends were trimmed by 0 bases and 5 bases, with 8 bases remaining between them. The CDR3 sequence is 13 residues long. Germline V CDR1 and CDR2: MDHEN, SYDVKM. The CDR3 DNA reads as TGTGCCAGCAGTTTATGGGGAGTCAACGAGCAGTACTTC. Translation: CASSLWGVNEQYF.

This clonotype was seen a few times. This chain links TRBV7-2 with TRBJ2-5; D unresolved. The CDR3 has 14 amino acids. Per the germline V gene, CDR1 is SGHTA and CDR2 is FQGNSA. Trimming removed 5 bases from V and 0 bases from J, with 10 bases in between. The CDR3 loop reads CASSKNGHQETQYF. The CDR3 DNA sequence: TGTGCCAGCAGCAAAAATGGGCACCAAGAGACCCAGTACTTC.

This clonotype came up many times. The chain is built from TRBV6-1 and TRBJ1-2, with no clear D. With 10 bases removed from V and 0 bases from J, the gap between germline ends came to 12 bases. CDR1 MNHNS and CDR2 SASEGT come from the germline V gene. The CDR3 is 13 amino acids. The CDR3, as DNA: TGTGCCACCACAGAACCTTCTAACTATGGCTACACCTTC. It yields the protein CATTEPSNYGYTF.

On this clonotype: A read error may explain this, as a much larger clone is one base away. The genes are TRBV5-1 and TRBJ2-2, with a possible D match to TRBD2 (6 bases). V was cut by 6 bases and J by 6 bases, with 18 bases left in between. Germline CDR1 SGHRS, CDR2 YFSETQ. The CDR3 runs 15 residues. DNA of the CDR3: TGCGCCAGCATAACCCCCGGAGGGCCCCCCGGGGAGCTGTTTTTT. Translating gives CASITPGGPPGELFF.

J is TRBJ2-7 and V is TRBV13; D gene unclear. Germline-derived CDR1 and CDR2 are PRHDT and FYEKMQ (reference sequence). CDR3 length: 14 amino acids. Trimming took off 9 bases at V and 2 bases at J, with 17 bases between the two ends. The CDR3 here is CARTRRTPTYEQYF. DNA for the CDR3: TGTGCCAGGACCAGAAGAACACCTACCTACGAGCAGTACTTC.

V gene TRBV20-1 combines with J gene TRBJ2-7, with a possible D match to TRBD2 (5 bases). V lost 1 base and J lost 3, with 10 bases in between. CDR1 and CDR2 (germline): DFQATT, SNEGSKA (reference sequence). The CDR3 contains 13 residues. The CDR3 nucleotides are TGCAGTGCTAGAGGTACACTAGGCTACGAGCAGTACTTC. Amino acid sequence: CSARGTLGYEQYF.

In this sample, this clonotype turned up many times. The chain couples TRBV10-3 to TRBJ2-2, with TRBD2 matching 7 bases. The CDR3 length is 16 residues. V gave up 4 bases and J gave up 4 bases; unmatched junction bases: 9. Germline lookup yields CDR1 ENHRY and CDR2 SYGVKD. CDR3 nucleotide sequence: TGTGCCATCAGTGTGAGGCGGGAGAGACTCACCGGGGAGCTGTTTTTT. It translates to CAISVRRERLTGELFF.

This clonotype was counted many times. J is TRBJ2-5 and V is TRBV18; D not resolved. Deletions cut 3 bases from V and 5 bases from J, with 10 bases between. Per the germline V gene, CDR1 is KGHSH and CDR2 is LQKENI. This CDR3 is built from 13 residues. This CDR3 is CASSPLGLETQYF. CDR3 nucleotides: TGTGCCAGCTCACCTTTGGGCCTGGAGACCCAGTACTTC.

Remarks on this clonotype: Being one base from a much bigger clone, this may be a read error. The chain recombines TRBV10-2 with TRBJ2-7; D is unclear. The V gene's germline CDR1 is WSHSY and CDR2 SAAADI. This CDR3 region has 13 residues. V dropped 7 bases and J dropped 2 bases, with 12 bases sitting between them. This CDR3 reads CASKIGLTYEQYF. The CDR3, as DNA: TGCGCCAGCAAGATAGGTCTTACCTACGAGCAGTACTTC.

This clonotype showed up many times. This rearrangement joins TRBV12-3 or TRBV12-4 to TRBJ2-5, with D perhaps TRBD1 or TRBD2 (5 bases each). CDR3 length equals 14 residues. V lost 5 bases, J lost 5 bases, and 15 bases lay in between. CDR3 nucleotides: TGTGCCAGCAGTATGAGAGAGGGGTTGGAGACCCAGTACTTC. It encodes CASSMREGLETQYF.

This clonotype has only a few counts. The chain combines TRBV3-1 with TRBJ2-7; 7 positions match TRBD2. The CDR3 is 16 amino acids. Germline V gene data show CDR1 as LGHDT and CDR2 as YNNKEL (reference sequence). With 0 bases clipped from V and 0 bases from J, the junction kept 5 bases outside the gene matches. The CDR3 DNA reads TGTGCCAGCAGCCAAGATCTAAGCGGGGCCTCCTACGAGCAGTACTTC. Its translation is CASSQDLSGASYEQYF.

This clonotype came up a few times. The chain uses TRBV30 and TRBJ1-1; no clear D. The germline gives CDR1 GTSNPN, CDR2 SVGIG (reference sequence). V lost 5 bases and J 5 bases, leaving 15 bases between the germline ends. CDR3 length: 13 amino acids. The DNA for the CDR3 is TGTGCCTGGTCCCCCTCCCTTTCGACTGAAGCTTTCTTT. It is translated as CAWSPSLSTEAFF. Full variable domain (outside the CDR3, taken from reference TRBV30 and TRBJ1-1): SQTIHQWPATLVQPVGSPLSLECTVEGTSNPNLYWYRQAAGRGLQLLFYSVGIGQISSEVPQNLSASRPQDRQFILSSKKLLLSDSGFYLCAWSPSLSTEAFFGQGTRLTVV.

This clonotype was counted many times. The chain uses TRBV2 and TRBJ1-3; D unclear. The germline V gene encodes CDR1 SNHLY and CDR2 FYNNEI. The CDR3 length is 18 residues. V was trimmed by 4 bases and J by 0 bases, leaving 19 bases between them. For the CDR3, the DNA is TGTGCCAGCAGTGTCCTTCTCTCGGGCTCCCGCTCTGGAAACACCATATATTTT. This gives the protein CASSVLLSGSRSGNTIYF.

This chain joins TRBV5-1 and TRBJ2-4, with 8 bases aligning to TRBD1. CDR1 is SGHRS, CDR2 YFSETQ, per germline. With 0 bases clipped from V and 1 base from J, the junction kept 6 bases outside the gene matches. The CDR3 covers 17 residues. CDR3 loop: CASSLEGQATAKNIQYF. CDR3 bases: TGCGCCAGCAGCTTGGAGGGACAGGCGACGGCCAAAAACATTCAGTACTTC.

This clonotype was detected many times. CDR3 sequence reads: CASSYTIGGSNQPQHF. The CDR3 DNA is TGTGCCAGCAGTTACACTATTGGGGGTAGCAATCAGCCCCAGCATTTT. The chain uses TRBV6-5 and TRBJ1-5; D might be TRBD1 (5 bases). The CDR3 is 16 amino acids. V lost 2 bases, J lost 0 bases, and 11 bases lay in between. Germline V gives CDR1 MNHEY, CDR2 SVGAGI.

Remarks on this clonotype: This may come from a read error, since a much larger clone is one base off. The conserved closing phenylalanine or tryptophan is absent in this CDR3, likely reflecting a read error. This chain connects TRBV12-3 or TRBV12-4 to TRBJ2-2, with a weak D call TRBD1 (6 bases). Trimming cost V 2 bases and J 6 bases, with 7 bases left between them. CDR3 length: 13 residues. The CDR3 reads CASSLKGAGELFL. CDR3 DNA: TGTGCCAGCAGTTTAAAGGGGGCCGGGGAGCTGTTTTTG.